A selection of T cell receptor beta chains follows, all from one sample in a study of memory CD4+ T cells and cytomegalovirus serostatus. Clones were sequenced by immunoSEQ multiplex PCR, and TCRdb holds only the in-frame ones, with some missing. The sample lists tens of thousands of clones, approximately 78% seen once, with roughly 0.8% in the top ten. Specimen: memory CD4+ T cells from blood. The receptors come from an adult in good health and CMV-seronegative. Both conserved end residues are part of each CDR3. The D gene is left open where the match is weak. Expanded clones get a size class; other rows say once, few or many, or leave the size out.

TRBV12-5,-,-,TRBJ1-2,CASGSAWGGGGYTF,TGTGCTAGTGGTTCCGCCTGGGGAGGCGGTGGCTACACCTTC
TRBV6-5,-,-,TRBJ2-7,CASSKSYEQYF,TGTGCCAGCTCAAAGTCCTACGAGCAGTACTTC
TRBV29-1,-,-,TRBJ1-2,CSVDQPAGRYGYTF,TGCAGCGTTGATCAGCCGGCAGGCCGCTATGGCTACACCTTC
TRBV7-7,-,-,TRBJ2-3,CASSETGHPTDTQYF,TGTGCCAGCAGCGAAACGGGCCATCCAACAGATACGCAGTATTTT
TRBV2,-,TRBD2,TRBJ2-5,CASSSPEGLAGETQYF,TGTGCCAGCAGTTCCCCAGAGGGACTAGCGGGGGAGACCCAGTACTTC
TRBV6-5,-,TRBD1,TRBJ1-1,CASSTDRGGMAFF,TGTGCCAGCAGTACCGACAGGGGCGGTATGGCTTTCTTT
TRBV7-9,-,-,TRBJ2-7,CASSLRGPSSYEQYF,TGTGCCAGCAGCCTTCGGGGGCCAAGCTCCTACGAGCAGTACTTC
TRBV10-3,few,-,TRBJ1-2,CAISESGQTYGYTF,TGTGCCATCAGTGAGTCGGGCCAGACCTATGGCTACACCTTC
TRBV25-1,-,TRBD2,TRBJ2-1,CASSEPSGGHNEQFF,TGTGCCAGCAGTGAGCCTAGCGGGGGACACAATGAGCAGTTCTTC
TRBV6-1,once,-,TRBJ1-5,CASSLVGNQPQHF,TGTGCCAGTAGCCTCGTCGGCAATCAGCCCCAGCATTTT
TRBV29-1,-,-,TRBJ1-2,CSASGTGLGYGYTF,TGCAGCGCCTCAGGGACGGGCTTGGGGTATGGCTACACCTTC
TRBV28,-,-,TRBJ2-7,CASNPLQGVSYEQYF,TGTGCCAGCAATCCACTACAAGGGGTTTCCTACGAGCAGTACTTC
TRBV19,-,TRBD1,TRBJ1-1,CASSKDRGLDTEAFF,TGTGCCAGTAGCAAAGACAGGGGACTGGACACTGAAGCTTTCTTT
TRBV6-1,once,-,TRBJ2-3,CASSRVGTDTQYF,TGTGCCAGCAGTAGGGTAGGCACAGATACGCAGTATTTT
TRBV14,-,TRBD2,TRBJ2-2,CASSQVAGANTGELFF,TGTGCCAGCAGCCAAGTAGCGGGAGCGAACACCGGGGAGCTGTTTTTT
TRBV6-4,medium-sized,-,TRBJ1-1,CASSEGAGWNTEAFF,TGTGCCAGCAGCGAAGGGGCGGGGTGGAACACTGAAGCTTTCTTT
TRBV18,-,-,TRBJ2-5,CASSPGPSRETQYF,TGTGCCAGCTCACCGGGCCCTTCCCGCGAGACCCAGTACTTC
TRBV6-6,-,TRBD1,TRBJ2-7,CASSSMDRSYEQYF,TGTGCCAGCAGTTCCATGGACAGGTCCTACGAGCAGTACTTC
TRBV5-6,once,TRBD2,TRBJ2-3,CASSLAGSSGYTDTQYF,TGTGCCAGCAGCTTGGCCGGCTCTAGCGGTTACACAGATACGCAGTATTTT
TRBV7-2,-,TRBD1,TRBJ1-3,CASSSRQGHGNTIYF,TGTGCCAGCAGCTCCCGACAGGGTCATGGAAACACCATATATTTT
TRBV7-8,once,TRBD1,TRBJ1-2,CASSLATGVFGYTF,TGTGCCAGCAGCTTGGCGACAGGGGTTTTCGGCTACACCTTC
TRBV30,-,-,TRBJ1-2,CAWSDGFPIVDTF,TGTGCCTGGAGTGACGGGTTCCCTATTGTAGACACCTTC
TRBV5-6,-,-,TRBJ1-5,CASSLWRFYSNQPQHF,TGTGCCAGCAGCTTGTGGCGGTTCTATAGCAATCAGCCCCAGCATTTT
TRBV11-2,-,TRBD2,TRBJ2-3,CASSLVLAGTDTQYF,TGTGCCAGCAGCTTAGTCCTAGCGGGCACAGATACGCAGTATTTT
TRBV7-7,-,-,TRBJ1-3,CASSQTVASGNTIYF,TGTGCCAGCAGCCAGACAGTAGCCTCTGGAAACACCATATATTTT
TRBV10-3,-,-,TRBJ1-1,CAISESGMNTEAFF,TGTGCCATCAGTGAGAGCGGCATGAACACTGAAGCTTTCTTT
TRBV30,-,TRBD1,TRBJ2-6,CAGGQGNSGANVLTF,TGTGCCGGAGGACAGGGTAACTCTGGGGCCAACGTCCTGACTTTC
TRBV16,-,-,TRBJ1-6,CASSPHSSYNSPLHF,TGTGCCAGCAGCCCCCACAGCTCCTATAATTCACCCCTCCACTTT
TRBV25-1,-,TRBD2,TRBJ2-7,CASTAGLAGGPLSYEQYF,TGTGCCAGCACCGCGGGTCTAGCGGGAGGGCCTCTCTCCTACGAGCAGTACTTC
TRBV19,-,TRBD1,TRBJ2-7,CASSISRDRFYEQYF,TGTGCCAGTAGTATTAGCCGGGACAGGTTCTACGAGCAGTACTTC
TRBV7-9,-,-,TRBJ1-2,CASSLPGGTGYTF,TGTGCCAGCAGCTTGCCCGGGGGGACGGGCTACACCTTC
TRBV15,-,-,TRBJ1-5,CATSVGYSNQPQHF,TGTGCCACCAGCGTCGGTTATAGCAATCAGCCCCAGCATTTT
TRBV11-2,once,TRBD1,TRBJ2-5,CASSRDRGETQYF,TGTGCCAGCAGCCGTGACAGGGGAGAGACCCAGTACTTC
TRBV2,-,-,TRBJ2-7,CASSSRPMAVSSYEQYF,TGTGCCAGCAGTAGTCGTCCTATGGCGGTTAGCTCCTACGAGCAGTACTTC
TRBV9,once,TRBD2,TRBJ2-5,CASSPTGLAGQETQYF,TGTGCCAGCAGCCCTACCGGACTAGCGGGGCAAGAGACCCAGTACTTC
TRBV7-9,-,-,TRBJ1-1,CASSLMGGVEAFF,TGTGCCAGCAGCTTAATGGGCGGAGTAGAAGCTTTCTTT
TRBV4-1,few,-,TRBJ1-1,CASRGPLRDTEAFF,TGCGCCAGCAGGGGCCCCTTGAGGGACACTGAAGCTTTCTTT
TRBV7-9,-,-,TRBJ2-1,CASSPTGGLEYEQFF,TGTGCCAGCAGCCCTACTGGGGGGCTGGAGTATGAGCAGTTCTTC
TRBV30,few,-,TRBJ2-7,CAWSVRAVRGEQYF,TGTGCCTGGAGTGTAAGGGCGGTGAGGGGCGAGCAGTACTTC
TRBV11-3,-,-,TRBJ2-1,CASSLEGGVAYNEQFF,TGTGCCAGCAGCTTAGAAGGCGGGGTGGCCTACAATGAGCAGTTCTTC
TRBV7-9,few,-,TRBJ1-1,CASSLVSGAGTEAFF,TGTGCCAGCAGCTTAGTGTCGGGGGCGGGCACTGAAGCTTTCTTT
TRBV4-2,-,TRBD2,TRBJ2-5,CASSQGLAGGQETQYF,TGTGCCAGCAGCCAAGGTCTAGCGGGGGGGCAGGAGACCCAGTACTTC
TRBV6-5,-,-,TRBJ1-1,CASRSQGFTEAFF,TGTGCCAGCAGGTCCCAGGGATTCACTGAAGCTTTCTTT
TRBV14,-,-,TRBJ1-6,CASSQDRRIPGGNSPLHF,TGTGCCAGCAGCCAAGATCGGCGGATTCCGGGAGGTAATTCACCCCTCCACTTT
TRBV18,-,TRBD2,TRBJ2-2,CASSPLLGLAGDDTGELFF,TGTGCCAGCTCACCACTACTAGGACTAGCGGGAGACGACACCGGGGAGCTGTTTTTT
TRBV27,once,-,TRBJ2-3,CASSLWGRPTDTQYF,TGTGCCAGCAGTTTATGGGGCAGGCCTACAGATACGCAGTATTTT
TRBV29-1,-,TRBD1,TRBJ1-1,CSAKTTVQGASAFF,TGCAGCGCCAAAACTACAGTGCAGGGGGCGAGTGCTTTCTTT
TRBV6-6,-,TRBD1,TRBJ1-2,CASSYPTGTAYGYTF,TGTGCCAGCAGTTACCCCACCGGGACAGCCTATGGCTACACCTTC
TRBV5-8,-,-,TRBJ2-5,CASSFPRLYGTQYF,TGTGCCAGCAGCTTCCCGCGACTATATGGGACCCAGTACTTC
TRBV5-1,-,-,TRBJ2-7,CASSLAAVPEQYF,TGCGCCAGCAGCTTGGCAGCGGTCCCCGAGCAGTACTTC
TRBV5-1,-,TRBD1,TRBJ1-1,CASSPRQGMNTEAFF,TGCGCCAGCAGCCCGAGACAGGGCATGAACACTGAAGCTTTCTTT
TRBV29-1,-,-,TRBJ1-2,CSVATHYGYTF,TGCAGTGTCGCCACACACTATGGCTACACCTTC
TRBV14,-,-,TRBJ2-5,CASSQGTSSRGGTQYF,TGTGCCAGCAGCCAAGGCACTAGTAGCAGGGGAGGGACCCAGTACTTC